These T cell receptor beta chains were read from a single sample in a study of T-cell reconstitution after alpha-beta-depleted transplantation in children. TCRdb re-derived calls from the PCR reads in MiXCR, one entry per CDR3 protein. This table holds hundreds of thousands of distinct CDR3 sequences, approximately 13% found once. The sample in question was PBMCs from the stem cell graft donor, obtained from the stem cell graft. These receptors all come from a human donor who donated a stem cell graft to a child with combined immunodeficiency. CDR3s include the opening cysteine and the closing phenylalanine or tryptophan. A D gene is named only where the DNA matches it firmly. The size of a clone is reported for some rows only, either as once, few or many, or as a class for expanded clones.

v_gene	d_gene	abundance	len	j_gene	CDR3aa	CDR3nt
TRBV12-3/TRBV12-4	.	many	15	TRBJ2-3	CASSPGTESTDTQYF	TGTGCCAGCAGTCCGGGGACCGAGAGCACAGATACGCAGTATTTT
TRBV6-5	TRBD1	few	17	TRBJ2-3	CASSYGPGQGLTDTQYF	TGTGCCAGCAGTTACGGCCCGGGACAGGGGCTCACAGATACGCAGTATTTT
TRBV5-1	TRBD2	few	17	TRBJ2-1	CASSHRGGLAGGHEQFF	TGCGCCAGCAGCCACCGTGGGGGACTAGCGGGAGGCCATGAGCAGTTCTTC
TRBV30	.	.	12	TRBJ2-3	CAWSVGPDTQYF	TGTGCCTGGAGTGTAGGACCAGATACGCAGTATTTT
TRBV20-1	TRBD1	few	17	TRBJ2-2	CSATSLRGPSNTGELFF	TGCAGTGCCACTTCACTTAGGGGGCCCTCGAACACCGGGGAGCTGTTTTTT
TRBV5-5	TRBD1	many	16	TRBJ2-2	CASSLERTGFTGELFF	TGTGCCAGCAGCTTGGAGAGGACAGGGTTCACCGGGGAGCTGTTTTTT
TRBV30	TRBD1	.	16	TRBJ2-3	CACTPGTGGGTDTQYF	TGTGCCTGTACACCCGGGACAGGGGGCGGCACAGATACGCAGTATTTT
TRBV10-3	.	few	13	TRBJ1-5	CAISPVSNQPQHF	TGTGCCATCAGTCCAGTTAGCAATCAGCCCCAGCATTTT
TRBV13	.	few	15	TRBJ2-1	CASSLGANFHNEQFF	TGTGCCAGCAGCTTAGGAGCAAATTTCCACAATGAGCAGTTCTTC
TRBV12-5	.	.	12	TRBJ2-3	CASGPIMDTQYF	TGTGCTAGTGGGCCTATTATGGATACGCAGTATTTT
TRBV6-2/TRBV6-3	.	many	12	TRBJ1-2	CASSATVYGYTF	TGTGCCAGCAGCGCAACAGTCTATGGCTACACCTTC
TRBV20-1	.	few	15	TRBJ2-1	CSATAGTTPANEQFF	TGCAGTGCTACTGCGGGGACCACCCCCGCAAATGAGCAGTTCTTC
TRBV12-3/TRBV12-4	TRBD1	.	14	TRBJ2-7	CASSWDRAADEQYF	TGTGCCAGCAGTTGGGACAGGGCGGCGGACGAGCAGTACTTC
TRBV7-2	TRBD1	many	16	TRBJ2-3	CASSFHRQGSTDTQYF	TGTGCCAGCAGCTTCCACCGACAGGGCAGCACAGATACGCAGTATTTT
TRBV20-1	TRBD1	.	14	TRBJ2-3	CSAGSGTATDTQYF	TGCAGTGCTGGGTCCGGGACAGCCACAGATACGCAGTATTTT
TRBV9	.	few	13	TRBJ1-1	CASSVDLGTEAFF	TGTGCCAGCAGCGTAGATTTGGGGACTGAAGCTTTCTTT
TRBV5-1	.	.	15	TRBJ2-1	CASSFIGAEGNEQFF	TGCGCCAGCAGCTTTATAGGCGCTGAAGGCAATGAGCAGTTCTTC
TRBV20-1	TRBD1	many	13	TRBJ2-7	CSARDQGVYEQYF	TGCAGTGCTAGAGACCAGGGGGTCTACGAGCAGTACTTC
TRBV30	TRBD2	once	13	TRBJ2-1	CACQRENHNEQFF	TGTGCCTGCCAGCGGGAGAACCACAATGAGCAGTTCTTC
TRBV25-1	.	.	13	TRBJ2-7	CASSELDRYEQYF	TGTGCCAGCAGTGAATTGGACCGCTACGAGCAGTACTTC
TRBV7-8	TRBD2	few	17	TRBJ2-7	CASSAKGLAGSSYEQYF	TGTGCCAGCAGCGCCAAAGGACTAGCGGGAAGCTCCTACGAGCAGTACTTC
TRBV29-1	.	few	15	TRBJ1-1	CSARYLQGGGTEAFF	TGCAGCGCCCGTTATTTGCAGGGAGGAGGCACTGAAGCTTTCTTT
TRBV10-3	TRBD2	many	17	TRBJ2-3	CAISRTERGSGTDTQYF	TGTGCCATCAGTCGGACTGAGCGGGGGTCGGGGACAGATACGCAGTATTTT
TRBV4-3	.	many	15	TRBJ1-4	CASSQDVGTGEKLFF	TGCGCCAGCAGCCAAGATGTGGGGACGGGTGAAAAACTGTTTTTT
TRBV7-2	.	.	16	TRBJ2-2	CASRSRQEVNTGELFF	TGTGCCAGCAGATCAAGACAGGAGGTGAACACCGGGGAGCTGTTTTTT
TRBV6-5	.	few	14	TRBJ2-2	CASSWGARTGELFF	TGTGCCAGCAGTTGGGGGGCCAGGACCGGGGAGCTGTTTTTT
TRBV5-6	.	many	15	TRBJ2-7	CASYLFDRISDEQYF	TGTGCCAGCTACCTATTTGACAGGATTAGCGACGAGCAGTACTTC
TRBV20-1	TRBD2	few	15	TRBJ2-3	CSAGTRGRATDTQYF	TGCAGTGCTGGGACTAGAGGGAGGGCCACAGATACGCAGTATTTT
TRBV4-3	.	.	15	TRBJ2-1	CASSQGSGPNNEQFF	TGCGCCAGCAGCCAAGGGTCGGGACCAAACAATGAGCAGTTCTTC
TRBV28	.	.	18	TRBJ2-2	CASLGLGQGAANTGELFF	TGTGCCAGCCTTGGACTGGGCCAGGGCGCGGCGAACACCGGGGAGCTGTTTTTT